Presented here are 17 T cell receptor beta chains from one specimen sequenced in a study of cytomegalovirus exposure and HLA in healthy donors. 60 Vbeta and 13 Jbeta primers were used in PCR. TCRdb's table, derived via immunoSEQ multiplex PCR, lists solely in-frame clones and lacks some. Of around 160,000 clones listed, 68% are singletons. The source material was PBMCs. The receptors come from a middle-aged woman in good health and CMV-seropositive.

A single count supports this clone. The chain links TRBV11-2 to TRBJ1-4; D call uncertain. The CDR3 consists of 14 residues. Trimming pared 3 bases from V and 0 bases from J, leaving 5 bases between. The V gene's germline CDR1 is SGHAT and CDR2 FQNNGV. The CDR3: CASSLTATNEKLFF. The CDR3 nucleotides read TGTGCCAGCAGCTTGACTGCAACTAATGAAAAACTGTTTTTT.

CDR3 coding DNA: TGCGCCAGCAGCCAAGATCCTAGCGGTCAGTACAATGAGCAGTTCTTC. It is translated as CASSQDPSGQYNEQFF. The chain combines TRBV4-1 with TRBJ2-1, with TRBD2 matching over 7 bases. The CDR3 totals 16 residues. Trimming at V came to 0 bases and at J to 4 bases, leaving 6 bases not matched to a gene. Germline CDR1 is MGHRA and CDR2 is YSYEKL.

This chain joins TRBV9 and TRBJ2-1; D is possibly TRBD2 (6 bases). V was clipped by 0 bases and J by 3 bases, with 10 bases between them. The CDR3 runs to 15 residues. Germline loops: CDR1 SGDLS, CDR2 YYNGEE. The CDR3 DNA reads TGTGCCAGCAGCGTAGCCCCGGGAGTCTACAATGAGCAGTTCTTC. Translating gives CASSVAPGVYNEQFF.

The chain couples TRBV9 to TRBJ2-1; 13 bases are a match to TRBD2. The CDR3 spans 17 residues. The trim removed 3 bases at V and 7 bases at J, leaving 10 bases unmatched. Germline CDR1 and CDR2: SGDLS and YYNGEE. Here the CDR3 reads CASSARMTSGGRNEQFF. Written as DNA, the CDR3 is TGTGCCAGCAGCGCACGCATGACTAGCGGGGGGAGAAATGAGCAGTTCTTC.

The genes are TRBV6-6 and TRBJ2-7; 12 bases line up with TRBD2. Germline-derived CDR1 and CDR2 are MNHNY and SVGAGI (reference sequence). The CDR3 extends over 16 amino acids. The V segment lost 9 bases and the J segment 2 bases; nucleotides outside the gene matches: 11. Here the CDR3 reads CASIPPLAGGPYEQYF. CDR3 bases: TGTGCCAGTATCCCGCCTCTAGCGGGGGGGCCCTACGAGCAGTACTTC.

This clone was detected a few times. This chain joins TRBV6-5 and TRBJ2-1; TRBD2 is a possible D gene (6 bases). V lost 0 bases and J 11 bases, leaving 14 bases between the germline ends. Looked up from germline, CDR1 is MNHEY and CDR2 is SVGAGI. CDR3 length: 14 residues. The CDR3 nucleotides read TGTGCCAGCAGTTACTCCATCGGGACTGACAAGCAGTTCTTC. It translates to CASSYSIGTDKQFF.

The V and J genes are TRBV5-4 and TRBJ1-6; no firm D call. V was shortened by 3 bases and J by 15 bases, with 19 bases between the two germline ends. Germline-derived CDR1 and CDR2 are SGHNT and YYREEE (reference sequence). The CDR3 extends over 14 amino acids. The CDR3 sequence: CASSSHQAGYGLHF. The CDR3 nucleotides are TGTGCCAGCAGCTCCCATCAAGCGGGGTACGGCCTCCACTTT.

This clone came up once. The chain links TRBV27 to TRBJ2-5; 7 bases are a match to TRBD2. Matching the DNA end better, TRBJ2-7 makes the J call doubtful. The CDR3 extends over 17 amino acids. Germline V gene lookup returns CDR1 MNHEY and CDR2 SMNVEV (reference sequence). In DNA form, the CDR3 reads TGTGCCAGCAGTTTGATCATATCAGGCGGGGGACCGTCCGAGCAGTACTTC. Its protein product is CASSLIISGGGPSEQYF.

This chain joins TRBV7-9 and TRBJ1-4, with D maybe TRBD1 (5 bases). The V end was cut by 4 bases, the J end by 4 bases, with 13 bases between. Germline CDR1 reads SEHNR; CDR2 reads FQNEAQ (reference sequence). CDR3 length: 15 amino acids. The CDR3 DNA reads TGTGCCAGCAGCTCCACAGGCGATATTAATGAAAAACTGTTTTTT. It encodes CASSSTGDINEKLFF. Supplemented by reference TRBV7-9 and TRBJ1-4, the full variable domain reads DTGVSQNPRHKITKRGQNVTFRCDPISEHNRLYWYRQTLGQGPEFLTYFQNEAQLEKSRLLSDRFSAERPKGSFSTLEIQRTEQGDSAMYLCASSSTGDINEKLFFGSGTQLSVL.

The CDR3: CASSGGQGLNTEAFF. In nucleotides, the CDR3 is TGCGCCAGCAGCGGGGGACAGGGTCTGAACACTGAAGCTTTCTTT. The chain has TRBV5-1 and TRBJ1-1; 9 bases agree with TRBD1. The CDR3 runs to 15 residues. V dropped 4 bases and J dropped 0; count of bases not matched to a gene: 4. Germline values: CDR1 SGHRS, CDR2 YFSETQ.

The rearrangement uses TRBV25-1 and TRBJ1-3; D is possibly TRBD1 (6 bases). Trimming removed 5 bases at V and 2 bases at J, with 10 bases between. The CDR3 totals 14 residues. Per the germline V gene, CDR1 is MGHDK and CDR2 is SYGVNS. CDR3 residues: CASSLGGAGNTIYF. The CDR3 region has the DNA TGTGCCAGCAGTCTTGGGGGCGCTGGAAACACCATATATTTT.

The J gene is TRBJ2-5, the V gene TRBV5-6; unclear D gene. This CDR3 region has 13 residues. V was cut by 3 bases and J by 5 bases, with 11 bases left in between. Germline V gene data show CDR1 as SGHDT and CDR2 as YYEEEE. The CDR3 nucleotides read TGTGCCAGCAGCTCTGACTCCGGGGAGACCCAGTACTTC. This codes for CASSSDSGETQYF.

The V call is TRBV19, the J call TRBJ2-7, with TRBD2 matching 16 bases. The V gene's germline CDR1 is LNHDA and CDR2 SQIVND (reference sequence). V shed 5 bases and J 2 bases; nucleotides not matched to a gene: 0. CDR3 length: 15 residues. The CDR3 sequence: CASSGTSGRAYEQYF. CDR3 in DNA: TGTGCCAGTAGTGGGACTAGCGGGAGGGCCTACGAGCAGTACTTC.

The chain links TRBV29-1 to TRBJ1-2; 9 bases are shared with TRBD1. The V segment lost 6 bases and the J segment 8 bases; nucleotides outside the gene matches: 13. Germline CDR1 and CDR2: SQVTM and ANQGSEA. This CDR3 comprises 14 residues. This CDR3 is CSVEGQGGLIGYTF. As DNA, the CDR3 is TGCAGCGTAGAGGGACAGGGCGGTTTAATCGGCTACACCTTC.

V usage is TRBV14 and J usage is TRBJ2-1; 10 bases are a match to TRBD2. V dropped 4 bases and J dropped 6; count of bases not matched to a gene: 9. The CDR3 consists of 16 residues. Germline CDR1 and CDR2: SGHDN and FVKESK. Written as DNA, the CDR3 is TGTGCCAGCAGCCCCTCCCTAGCGGGAGTTTCCAATGAGCAGTTCTTC. Its protein is CASSPSLAGVSNEQFF.

The rearrangement uses TRBV19 and TRBJ2-7, with D maybe TRBD1 (6 bases). The CDR3 length is 13 residues. Per germline, CDR1 LNHDA and CDR2 SQIVND (reference sequence). Trimming pared 4 bases from V and 3 bases from J, leaving 10 bases between. CDR3 DNA: TGTGCCAGTAGTACAGGGGATTTCTACGAGCAGTACTTC. Translated: CASSTGDFYEQYF.

In this sample, this clone turned up a few times. The chain is built from TRBV28 and TRBJ1-4, with TRBD1 as a possible D gene (6 bases). This CDR3 is built from 13 residues. Germline V CDR1 and CDR2: MDHEN, SYDVKM. The V gene lost 6 bases and the J gene lost 7 bases, with 12 bases spanning the gap. CDR3 coding DNA: TGTGCCAGCAGGGACAGCCTGGGTGAAAAACTGTTTTTT. Amino acid sequence: CASRDSLGEKLFF.